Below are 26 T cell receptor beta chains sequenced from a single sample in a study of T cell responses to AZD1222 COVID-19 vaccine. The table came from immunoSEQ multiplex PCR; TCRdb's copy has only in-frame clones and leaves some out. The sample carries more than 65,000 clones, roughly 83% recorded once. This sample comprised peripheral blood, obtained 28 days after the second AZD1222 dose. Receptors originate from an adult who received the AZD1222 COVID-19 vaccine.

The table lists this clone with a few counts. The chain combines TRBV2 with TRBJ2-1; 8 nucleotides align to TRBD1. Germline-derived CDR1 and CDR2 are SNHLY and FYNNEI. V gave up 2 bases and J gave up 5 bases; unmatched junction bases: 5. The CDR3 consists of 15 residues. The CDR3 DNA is TGTGCCAGCAGTGAACGGGACAGGCATAACAATGAGCAGTTCTTC. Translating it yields CASSERDRHNNEQFF.

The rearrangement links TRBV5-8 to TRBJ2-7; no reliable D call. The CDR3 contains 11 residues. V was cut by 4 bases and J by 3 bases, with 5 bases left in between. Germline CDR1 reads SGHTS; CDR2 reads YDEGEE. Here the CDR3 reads CASSPVYEQYF. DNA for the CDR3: TGTGCCAGCAGCCCGGTCTACGAGCAGTACTTC.

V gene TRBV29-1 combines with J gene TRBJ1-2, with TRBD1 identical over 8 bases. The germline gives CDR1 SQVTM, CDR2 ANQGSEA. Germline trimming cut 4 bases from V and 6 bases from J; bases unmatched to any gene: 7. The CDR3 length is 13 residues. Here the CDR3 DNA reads TGCAGCGTTGGGACAGGGAGTGTGCATGGCTACACCTTC. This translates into CSVGTGSVHGYTF.

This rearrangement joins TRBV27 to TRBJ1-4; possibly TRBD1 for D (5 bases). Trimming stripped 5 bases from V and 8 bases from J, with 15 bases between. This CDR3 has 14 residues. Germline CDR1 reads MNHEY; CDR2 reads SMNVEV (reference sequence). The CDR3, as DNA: TGTGCCAGCAGTCTAGGGGACGGAGACGAAAAACTGTTTTTT. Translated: CASSLGDGDEKLFF. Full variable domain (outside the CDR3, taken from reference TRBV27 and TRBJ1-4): EAQVTQNPRYLITVTGKKLTVTCSQNMNHEYMSWYRQDPGLGLRQIYYSMNVEVTDKGDVPEGYKVSRKEKRNFPLILESPSPNQTSLYFCASSLGDGDEKLFFGSGTQLSVL.

Here the CDR3 DNA reads TGTGCCAGCAGTTACTCGATGACAGTGAACACTGAAGCTTTCTTT. Its protein is CASSYSMTVNTEAFF. The rearrangement links TRBV6-5 to TRBJ1-1; D might be TRBD1 (5 bases). V dropped 0 bases and J dropped 0 bases, with 8 bases sitting between them. The germline V gene encodes CDR1 MNHEY and CDR2 SVGAGI. The CDR3 is made up of 15 amino acids.

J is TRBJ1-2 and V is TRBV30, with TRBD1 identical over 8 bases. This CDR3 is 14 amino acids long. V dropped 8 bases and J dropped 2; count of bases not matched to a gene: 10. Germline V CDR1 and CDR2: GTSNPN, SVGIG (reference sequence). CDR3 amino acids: CAGSKDRANYGYTF. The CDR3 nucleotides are TGTGCCGGAAGCAAGGACAGGGCCAACTATGGCTACACCTTC.

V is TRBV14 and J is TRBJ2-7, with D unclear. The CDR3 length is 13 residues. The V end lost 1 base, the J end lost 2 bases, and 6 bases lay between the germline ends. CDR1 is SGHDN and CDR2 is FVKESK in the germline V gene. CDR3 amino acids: CASSQAGPYEQYF. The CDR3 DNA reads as TGTGCCAGCAGCCAAGCCGGACCCTACGAGCAGTACTTC.

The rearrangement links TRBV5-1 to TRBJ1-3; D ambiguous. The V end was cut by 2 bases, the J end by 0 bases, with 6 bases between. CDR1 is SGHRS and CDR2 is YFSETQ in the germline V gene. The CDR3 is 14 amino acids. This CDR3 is CASSFGNSGNTIYF. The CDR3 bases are TGCGCCAGCAGCTTTGGGAACTCTGGAAACACCATATATTTT. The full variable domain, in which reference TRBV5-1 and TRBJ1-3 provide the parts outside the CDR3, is KAGVTQTPRYLIKTRGQQVTLSCSPISGHRSVSWYQQTPGQGLQFLFEYFSETQRNKGNFPGRFSGRQFSNSRSEMNVSTLELGDSALYLCASSFGNSGNTIYFGEGSWLTVV.

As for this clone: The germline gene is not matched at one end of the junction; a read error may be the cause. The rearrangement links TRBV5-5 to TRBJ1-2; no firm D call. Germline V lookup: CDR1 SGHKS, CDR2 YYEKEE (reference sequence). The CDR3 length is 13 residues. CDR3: CASSLRTRRDYTF. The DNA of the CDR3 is TGTGCTAGCAGCCTACGAACACGGCGAGACTACACCTTC. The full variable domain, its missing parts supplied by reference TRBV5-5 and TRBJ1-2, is DAGVTQSPTHLIKTRGQQVTLRCSPISGHKSVSWYQQVLGQGPQFIFQYYEKEERGRGNFPDRFSARQFPNYSSELNVNALLLGDSALYLCASSLRTRRDYTFGSGTRLTVV.

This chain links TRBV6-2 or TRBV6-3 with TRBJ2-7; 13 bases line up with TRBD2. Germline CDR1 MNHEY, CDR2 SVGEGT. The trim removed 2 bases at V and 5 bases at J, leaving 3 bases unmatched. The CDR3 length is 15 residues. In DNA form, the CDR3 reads TGTGCCAGCAGTTACCGGACTAGCGGGAGTAACGAGCAGTACTTC. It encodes CASSYRTSGSNEQYF.

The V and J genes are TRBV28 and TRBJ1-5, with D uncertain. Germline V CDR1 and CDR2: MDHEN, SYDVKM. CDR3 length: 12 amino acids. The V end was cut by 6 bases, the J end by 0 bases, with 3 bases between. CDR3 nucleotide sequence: TGTGCCAGCAGGAGTAGCAATCAGCCCCAGCATTTT. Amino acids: CASRSSNQPQHF.

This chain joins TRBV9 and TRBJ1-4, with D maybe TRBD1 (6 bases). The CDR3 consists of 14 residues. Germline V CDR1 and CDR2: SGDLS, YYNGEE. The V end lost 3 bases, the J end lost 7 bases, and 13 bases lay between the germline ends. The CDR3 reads CASSAQGRGEKLFF. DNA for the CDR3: TGTGCCAGCAGCGCCCAGGGCAGGGGTGAAAAACTGTTTTTT.

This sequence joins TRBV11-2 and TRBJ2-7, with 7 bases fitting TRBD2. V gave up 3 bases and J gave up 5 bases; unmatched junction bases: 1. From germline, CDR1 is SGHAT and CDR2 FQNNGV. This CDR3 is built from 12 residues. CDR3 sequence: CASSFGGDEQYF. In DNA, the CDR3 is TGTGCCAGCAGCTTTGGGGGGGACGAGCAGTACTTC.

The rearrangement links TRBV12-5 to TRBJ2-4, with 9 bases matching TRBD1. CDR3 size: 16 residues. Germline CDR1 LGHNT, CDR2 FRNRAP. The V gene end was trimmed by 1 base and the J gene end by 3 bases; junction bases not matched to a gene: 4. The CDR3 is CASGLGDRAFKNIQYF. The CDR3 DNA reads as TGTGCTAGTGGTTTGGGGGACAGGGCGTTCAAAAACATTCAGTACTTC.

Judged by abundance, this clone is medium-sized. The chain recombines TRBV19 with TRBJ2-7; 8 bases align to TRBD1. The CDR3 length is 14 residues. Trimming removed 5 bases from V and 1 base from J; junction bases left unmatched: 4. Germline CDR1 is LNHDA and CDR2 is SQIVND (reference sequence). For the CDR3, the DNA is TGTGCCAGTAGTGCGACAGGGGAGTCCTACGAGCAGTACTTC. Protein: CASSATGESYEQYF.

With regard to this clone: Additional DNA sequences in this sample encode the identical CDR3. The DNA for the CDR3 is TGTGCCAGCAGCTGGCCCGGACAGGGGTCCTTCCCCCTCCACTTT. Translation: CASSWPGQGSFPLHF. The V gene is TRBV5-5, the J gene TRBJ1-6; 9 bases map to TRBD1. The CDR3 contains 15 residues. V lost 3 bases and J lost 13; bases outside the gene matches: 11. Germline V gene lookup returns CDR1 SGHKS and CDR2 YYEKEE (reference sequence).

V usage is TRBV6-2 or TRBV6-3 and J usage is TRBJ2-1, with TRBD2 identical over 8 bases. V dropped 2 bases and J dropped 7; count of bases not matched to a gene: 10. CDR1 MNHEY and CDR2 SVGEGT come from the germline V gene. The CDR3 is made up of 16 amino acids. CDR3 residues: CASSYPTGIAGNEQFF. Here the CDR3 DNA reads TGTGCCAGCAGTTACCCTACCGGGATAGCGGGAAATGAGCAGTTCTTC.

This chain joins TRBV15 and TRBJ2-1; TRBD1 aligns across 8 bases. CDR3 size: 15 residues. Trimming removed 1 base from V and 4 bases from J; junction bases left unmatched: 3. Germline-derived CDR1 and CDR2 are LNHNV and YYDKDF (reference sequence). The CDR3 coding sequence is TGTGCCACCAGCAGAGGGGACAGGTTTTACAATGAGCAGTTCTTC. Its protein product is CATSRGDRFYNEQFF. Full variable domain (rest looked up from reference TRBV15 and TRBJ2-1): DAMVIQNPRYQVTQFGKPVTLSCSQTLNHNVMYWYQQKSSQAPKLLFHYYDKDFNNEADTPDNFQSRRPNTSFCFLDIRSPGLGDTAMYLCATSRGDRFYNEQFFGPGTRLTVL.

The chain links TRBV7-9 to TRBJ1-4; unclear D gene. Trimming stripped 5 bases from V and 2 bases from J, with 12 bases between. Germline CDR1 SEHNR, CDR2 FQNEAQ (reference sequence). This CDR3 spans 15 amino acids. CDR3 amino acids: CASSRQVDTNEKLFF. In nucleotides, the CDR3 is TGTGCCAGCAGCCGGCAGGTGGATACTAATGAAAAACTGTTTTTT. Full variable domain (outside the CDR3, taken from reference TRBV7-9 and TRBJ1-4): DTGVSQNPRHKITKRGQNVTFRCDPISEHNRLYWYRQTLGQGPEFLTYFQNEAQLEKSRLLSDRFSAERPKGSFSTLEIQRTEQGDSAMYLCASSRQVDTNEKLFFGSGTQLSVL.

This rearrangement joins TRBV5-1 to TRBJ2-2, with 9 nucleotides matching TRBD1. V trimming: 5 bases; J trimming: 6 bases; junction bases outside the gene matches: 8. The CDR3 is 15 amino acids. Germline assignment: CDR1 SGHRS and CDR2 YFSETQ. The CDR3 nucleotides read TGCGCCAGCAGTTCGGACAGGGGAGTGTCCGGGGAGCTGTTTTTT. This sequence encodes CASSSDRGVSGELFF.

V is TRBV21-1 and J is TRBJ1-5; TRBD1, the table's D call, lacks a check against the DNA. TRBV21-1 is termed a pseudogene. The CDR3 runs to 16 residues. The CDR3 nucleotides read TGTGCCAGCAGCACAGACAGGGGCCAAAGTAATCAGCCCCAGCATTTT. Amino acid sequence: CASSTDRGQSNQPQHF.

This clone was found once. The CDR3 protein is CASSLRGNTEAFF. The DNA of the CDR3 is TGTGCCAGCAGCTTGAGAGGGAACACTGAAGCTTTCTTT. The rearrangement uses TRBV5-4 and TRBJ1-1; D unclear. The CDR3 extends over 13 amino acids. Germline CDR1 and CDR2: SGHNT and YYREEE (reference sequence). Trimming cost V 1 base and J 1 base, with 5 bases left between them.

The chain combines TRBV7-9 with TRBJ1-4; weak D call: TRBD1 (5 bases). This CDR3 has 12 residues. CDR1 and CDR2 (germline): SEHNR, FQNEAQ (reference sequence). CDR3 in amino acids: CVSQGRNEKLFF. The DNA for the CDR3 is TGTGTGTCCCAGGGTCGCAATGAAAAACTGTTTTTT.

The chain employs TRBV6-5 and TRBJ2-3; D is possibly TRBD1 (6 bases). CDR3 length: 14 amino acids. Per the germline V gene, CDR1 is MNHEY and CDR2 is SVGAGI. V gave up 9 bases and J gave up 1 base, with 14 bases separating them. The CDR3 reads CASSQGLGTDTQYF. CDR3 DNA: TGTGCCAGTTCACAGGGATTGGGCACAGATACGCAGTATTTT.

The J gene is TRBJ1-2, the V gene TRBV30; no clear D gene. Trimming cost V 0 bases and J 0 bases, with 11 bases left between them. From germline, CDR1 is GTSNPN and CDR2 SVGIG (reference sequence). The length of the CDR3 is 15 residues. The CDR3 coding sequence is TGTGCCTGGAGTGTAATGGGCCGCTCTAACTATGGCTACACCTTC. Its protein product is CAWSVMGRSNYGYTF.

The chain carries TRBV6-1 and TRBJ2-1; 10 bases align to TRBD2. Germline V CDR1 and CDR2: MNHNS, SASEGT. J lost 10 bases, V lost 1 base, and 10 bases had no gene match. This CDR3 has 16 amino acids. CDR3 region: CASSEVGAGGGGEQFF. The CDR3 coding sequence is TGTGCCAGCAGTGAAGTGGGAGCGGGAGGGGGCGGCGAGCAGTTCTTC.